This passage covers 27 T cell receptor beta chains from one sample sequenced in a study of blood T cell repertoires in COVID-19. The data were produced by immunoSEQ multiplex PCR, yet TCRdb's version contains in-frame clones alone and is incomplete. The sample lists 140,000 to 150,000 clones, roughly 86% occurring once. Sequencing was carried out using peripheral blood. These receptors were taken from a woman aged 50 to 60 with acute or convalescent COVID-19.

Written as DNA, the CDR3 is TGCGCCAGCAGCTTGGTTAACCTCGGGAGGGATGGCTACACCTTC. Protein: CASSLVNLGRDGYTF. V gene TRBV5-1 combines with J gene TRBJ1-2; D gene unclear. V lost 0 bases, J lost 6 bases, and 15 bases lay in between. This CDR3 has 15 residues. Per germline, CDR1 SGHRS and CDR2 YFSETQ.

The chain carries TRBV2 and TRBJ1-1, with TRBD1 as a possible D gene (5 bases). The CDR3 spans 13 residues. The germline CDR1 and CDR2 sequences are SNHLY and FYNNEI. The V gene lost 6 bases and the J gene lost 0 bases, with 8 bases spanning the gap. CDR3 sequence reads: CASRTDMNTEAFF. The CDR3 nucleotides read TGTGCCAGCAGGACGGACATGAACACTGAAGCTTTCTTT. Filled out from reference TRBV2 and TRBJ1-1, the complete variable domain reads EPEVTQTPSHQVTQMGQEVILRCVPISNHLYFYWYRQILGQKVEFLVSFYNNEISEKSEIFDDQFSVERPDGSNFTLKIRSTKLEDSAMYFCASRTDMNTEAFFGQGTRLTVV.

The CDR3 region is CAWSSGQGGEKLFF. As DNA, the CDR3 is TGTGCCTGGAGTTCGGGACAGGGAGGAGAAAAACTGTTTTTT. The V call is TRBV30, the J call TRBJ1-4, with 9 bases matching TRBD1. The V segment lost 2 bases and the J segment 8 bases; nucleotides outside the gene matches: 6. Germline V gene data show CDR1 as GTSNPN and CDR2 as SVGIG (reference sequence). CDR3 length equals 14 residues.

The rearrangement joins TRBV7-2 to TRBJ2-3, with TRBD1 identical over 7 bases. Germline assignment: CDR1 SGHTA and CDR2 FQGNSA. The trim removed 1 base at V and 3 bases at J, leaving 4 bases unmatched. The CDR3 length is 15 residues. CDR3 nucleotides: TGTGCCAGCAGCTTAGAAAGCAGGGGGACAGATACGCAGTATTTT. Its protein is CASSLESRGTDTQYF.

The V call is TRBV19, the J call TRBJ2-4, with D maybe TRBD2 (6 bases). Looked up from germline, CDR1 is LNHDA and CDR2 is SQIVND (reference sequence). Trimming left V 2 bases short and J 3 bases short, with 14 bases between. This CDR3 spans 16 amino acids. The CDR3 is CASSIWGDFDKNIQYF. The CDR3 bases are TGTGCCAGTAGTATATGGGGGGACTTCGACAAAAACATTCAGTACTTC.

This clone showed up just a few times. The chain uses TRBV3-1 (or the pseudogene TRBV3-2) and TRBJ1-2; 9 bases are a match to TRBD1. The junction had 4 bases not matched to a gene; V was cut back by 1 base and J by 7 bases. Germline V gives CDR1 LGHDT, CDR2 YNNKEL (reference sequence). The CDR3 length is 14 residues. CDR3 loop: CASSQGTGGSGYTF. In nucleotides, the CDR3 is TGTGCCAGCAGCCAAGGTACAGGGGGCAGTGGCTACACCTTC.

This chain connects TRBV11-3 to TRBJ1-1; D remains ambiguous. Germline CDR1 is SGHNT and CDR2 is YENEEA. There are 13 residues in the CDR3. V was cut by 0 bases and J by 8 bases, with 10 bases left in between. Here the CDR3 DNA reads TGTGCCAGCAGCTTAGAACCAGGCGGGGAAGCTTTCTTT. It codes for CASSLEPGGEAFF.

The chain couples TRBV10-3 to TRBJ2-2, with TRBD2 matching 9 bases. Trimming cost V 3 bases and J 0 bases; bases outside gene matches: 2. Germline assignment: CDR1 ENHRY and CDR2 SYGVKD. The CDR3 spans 16 residues. CDR3 in amino acids: CAISESGGPNTGELFF. Here the CDR3 DNA reads TGTGCCATCAGTGAAAGCGGGGGGCCGAACACCGGGGAGCTGTTTTTT.

The rearrangement links TRBV6-4 to TRBJ2-3, with a possible D match to TRBD1 (5 bases). The germline CDR1 and CDR2 sequences are MRHNA and SNTAGT. V gave up 3 bases and J gave up 1 base, with 8 bases separating them. The CDR3 is 14 residues long. The CDR3 protein is CASSEEGGTDTQYF. The CDR3 nucleotides are TGTGCCAGCAGTGAGGAAGGGGGCACAGATACGCAGTATTTT.

The gene calls are TRBV5-3 and TRBJ1-6; D is undetermined. TRBV5-3 is annotated as an ORF whose role is uncertain. CDR3 size: 13 residues. Trimming removed 4 bases from V and 7 bases from J, with 9 bases in between. The CDR3 coding sequence is TGTGCCAGAAGCGGAGGACCCAATTCACCCCTCCACTTT. This gives the protein CARSGGPNSPLHF.

J is TRBJ1-1 and V is TRBV19, with D uncertain. Germline CDR1 and CDR2: LNHDA and SQIVND (reference sequence). The germline V and J ends were trimmed by 3 bases and 1 base, with 6 bases remaining between them. This CDR3 has 13 amino acids. For the CDR3, the DNA is TGTGCCAGTAGTATGACACCGAACACTGAAGCTTTCTTT. It translates to CASSMTPNTEAFF.

The rearrangement links TRBV5-1 to TRBJ1-4, with 7 bases aligning to TRBD1. The CDR3 is 15 amino acids. The junction had 6 bases not matched to a gene; V was cut back by 0 bases and J by 7 bases. Germline CDR1 and CDR2: SGHRS and YFSETQ. CDR3 DNA sequence: TGCGCCAGCAGCTTGGGAGGGGGCTATAGTGAAAAACTGTTTTTT. It encodes CASSLGGGYSEKLFF.

The chain links TRBV3-1 (or the pseudogene TRBV3-2) to TRBJ1-5; tentative D call: TRBD1 (6 bases). There are 15 residues in the CDR3. V was trimmed by 2 bases and J by 6 bases, leaving 14 bases between them. The germline V gene has CDR1 LGHDT and CDR2 YNNKEL (reference sequence). The CDR3 DNA reads TGTGCCAGCAGCCAATTGCCGGGAGGGGGTCAGCCCCAGCATTTT. Amino acid sequence: CASSQLPGGGQPQHF.

The V gene is TRBV5-1, the J gene TRBJ2-7, with 11 bases fitting TRBD2. V was clipped by 0 bases and J by 2 bases; unmatched bases: 7. Germline V gene data show CDR1 as SGHRS and CDR2 as YFSETQ. This CDR3 is 17 amino acids long. This CDR3 is CASSLVASGGKTYEQYF. In DNA, the CDR3 is TGCGCCAGCAGCTTGGTAGCTAGCGGGGGGAAGACCTACGAGCAGTACTTC.

The chain recombines TRBV5-1 with TRBJ2-7, with TRBD2 matching over 8 bases. J lost 7 bases, V lost 4 bases, and 10 bases had no gene match. The CDR3 contains 14 residues. Germline V gene sequence: CDR1 SGHRS, CDR2 YFSETQ. The CDR3 protein is CASSHSGAPTEQYF. As DNA, the CDR3 is TGCGCCAGCAGCCATAGCGGGGCCCCCACAGAGCAGTACTTC.

The V gene is TRBV7-9, the J gene TRBJ2-4; D perhaps matches TRBD1 (5 bases). The V gene lost 4 bases and the J gene lost 0 bases, with 16 bases spanning the gap. The CDR3 has 17 residues. The V gene's germline CDR1 is SEHNR and CDR2 FQNEAQ (reference sequence). The CDR3 region has the DNA TGTGCCAGCAGCTCCCTGGGGCAGGTTCTAGCCAAAAACATTCAGTACTTC. This gives the protein CASSSLGQVLAKNIQYF.

In its sample, this clone was seen once. The rearrangement links TRBV11-3 to TRBJ2-1; 9 nucleotides match TRBD2. The junction had 8 bases not matched to a gene; V was cut back by 5 bases and J by 9 bases. The CDR3 has 14 amino acids. CDR1 SGHNT and CDR2 YENEEA come from the germline V gene. The CDR3 loop is CASSRTAGGAEQFF. The DNA for the CDR3 is TGTGCCAGCAGCCGCACGGCGGGGGGGGCTGAGCAGTTCTTC.

This clone appeared a single time. This chain connects TRBV5-4 to TRBJ2-1, with a weak D call TRBD2 (7 bases). The CDR3 loop spans 16 amino acids. Germline CDR1 reads SGHNT; CDR2 reads YYREEE (reference sequence). V dropped 7 bases and J dropped 1 base, with 18 bases sitting between them. The CDR3 region is CASSPRGGGSYNEQFF. CDR3 DNA: TGTGCCAGCTCCCCTCGCGGGGGCGGGTCCTACAATGAGCAGTTCTTC.

The chain links TRBV19 to TRBJ2-4; 10 bases map to TRBD2. In germline, CDR1 is LNHDA, CDR2 SQIVND (reference sequence). The CDR3 spans 17 residues. V shed 1 base, J shed 0 bases, and the junction held 3 bases outside the gene matches. The CDR3 DNA reads TGTGCCAGTAGTATAGGAGCTAGCGGGAGAGCCAAAAACATTCAGTACTTC. The encoded protein is CASSIGASGRAKNIQYF.

The chain couples TRBV20-1 to TRBJ2-7; D remains ambiguous. The germline CDR1 and CDR2 sequences are DFQATT and SNEGSKA (reference sequence). V shed 3 bases and J shed 2 bases, with 8 bases lying between them. The CDR3 totals 12 residues. DNA for the CDR3: TGCAGTGCTAGTGGCGAAGCCTACGAGCAGTACTTC. It translates to CSASGEAYEQYF.

The CDR3 nucleotides are TGTGCCAGCAGCTTAGCGGGGGCTAGCAACACCGGGGAGCTGTTTTTT. This translates into CASSLAGASNTGELFF. The chain is built from TRBV7-8 and TRBJ2-2; TRBD1 is a possible D gene (6 bases). Per germline, CDR1 SGHVS and CDR2 FQNEAQ. Trimming removed 0 bases from V and 2 bases from J, with 10 bases in between. The CDR3 covers 16 residues.

The chain links TRBV3-1 (or the pseudogene TRBV3-2) to TRBJ2-1; D may be TRBD2 (5 bases). CDR3 length equals 15 residues. Germline CDR1 and CDR2: LGHDT and YNNKEL (reference sequence). The ends were cut back, 4 bases at V and 11 bases at J, with 21 bases in the middle. The CDR3: CASSRSEGTTMKQFF. CDR3 nucleotides: TGTGCCAGCAGCCGCTCCGAGGGAACTACAATGAAGCAGTTCTTC.

The rearrangement uses TRBV7-9 and TRBJ2-7; D gene uncertain. The CDR3 consists of 13 residues. Trimming removed 2 bases at V and 1 base at J, with 6 bases between. Germline V gene lookup returns CDR1 SEHNR and CDR2 FQNEAQ (reference sequence). CDR3 in amino acids: CASSLLQSYEQYF. DNA of the CDR3: TGTGCCAGCAGCTTACTACAGTCCTACGAGCAGTACTTC.

The chain uses TRBV7-2 and TRBJ2-7, with D maybe TRBD2 (6 bases). V was cut by 5 bases and J by 0 bases, with 17 bases left in between. The germline V gene has CDR1 SGHTA and CDR2 FQGNSA. The CDR3 length is 16 residues. This chain's CDR3 is CASSARRGLSSYEQYF. As DNA, the CDR3 is TGTGCCAGCAGCGCTCGGCGGGGCCTCAGCTCCTACGAGCAGTACTTC.

The chain employs TRBV7-9 and TRBJ1-6; D is perhaps TRBD1 (6 bases). The CDR3 runs to 12 residues. Per germline, CDR1 SEHNR and CDR2 FQNEAQ (reference sequence). Trimming cost V 6 bases and J 9 bases, with 9 bases left between them. This chain's CDR3 is CASSSDSSPLHF. In DNA, the CDR3 is TGTGCCAGCAGTTCGGACAGTTCACCCCTCCACTTT.

This clone occurred once. The chain joins TRBV12-1 to TRBJ2-1; the D call in the table, TRBD1, was not verified against the DNA. TRBV12-1 is reported as a pseudogene. The CDR3 has 14 amino acids. The CDR3 is CASRPGQGEDEQFF. The CDR3 DNA sequence: TGTGCCAGCAGACCGGGACAGGGAGAAGATGAGCAGTTCTTC.

The gene calls are TRBV10-1 and TRBJ2-7; TRBD2 matches 11 bases. Trimming cost V 5 bases and J 1 base; bases outside gene matches: 4. Germline assignment: CDR1 WNHNN and CDR2 SYGVQD (reference sequence). This CDR3 spans 15 amino acids. The CDR3: CASSFTSGSSYEQYF. For the CDR3, the DNA is TGCGCCAGCAGTTTCACTAGCGGGAGTTCCTACGAGCAGTACTTC.